Listed here is a single T cell receptor (beta chain). The clone's antigen remains unknown. The input lacks base qualities; no much larger clone sits a single base away. The source of the sample is a study of blood T cell repertoires in COVID-19 (dated by TCRdb to the early 2020s). At the level of the whole study: Samples covering the acute and convalescent phases of COVID-19 were provided by collaborators in the United States, Italy and Spain. The material from the prospective study consisted of cDNA or gDNA derived from T cells, B-cell-depleted T cells, or PBMCs. Deeply sampled blood TCRbeta repertoires from subjects exposed to, actively infected with, or recovered from COVID-19 were included in the dataset. A freely available public database, intended as a resource for researchers studying the immune response to SARS-CoV-2, is where the repertoires were released. Samples were obtained from the ongoing ImmuneRACE study (first 160 participants) and from over 1,000 subjects provided by 6 global collaborators. The sample metadata nearly always contained a de-identified subject ID, COVID-19 status, age in years and sex. Where available, HLA class I and class II types were taken from metadata supplied by the sample provider and were not determined by assay-based typing.

Taken from the germline V gene (reference sequence), the CDR1 and CDR2 loops are MNHEY and SMNVEV. A distance of 9 bases separates the germline ends of V and J, which lose 5 bases and 2 bases respectively. Counted from cysteine to phenylalanine, this CDR3 has 13 amino acids. Only the CDR3 DNA stays, 39 bases, in frame from base 1. Whole blood was collected in K2EDTA tubes by collaborating institutions according to the institutions' own protocols. Collaborator samples were shipped for TCRbeta analysis as frozen whole blood, isolated PBMCs, or DNA extracted from either sample type. Study-wide findings and limitations: The quantity of clinical and demographic metadata differed by source and by participant and was supplied without curation.

The immunoSEQ Assay, a bias-controlled multiplex PCR, was used to amplify TCRbeta CDR3 regions from genomic DNA. As for the original processing: Within the assay, amplification of reference gene primers was used to estimate how many nucleated cells each sample contained. Sequence reads were collapsed and filtered to measure the absolute abundance of every unique TCRbeta CDR3 rearrangement. Productive Simpson clonality was computed per sample as the square root of Simpson's diversity index over productive rearrangements. TCRdb obtained this table from immuneACCESS and retained in-frame rearrangements with V and J assigned. These tables miss some clones; where compared with another copy, unresolved V genes account for less than half of the shortfall, and the remainder is unexplained. The V and J calls and clone size come from that table; D and trimming were worked out from the DNA. The sample table records over 200,000 clones; 60% to 75% of these occur just once. The top ten hold approximately 3.2% of the sample.

The sequencing sample was made of peripheral blood. The chain joins TRBV27 to TRBJ1-2; D gene: possibly TRBD1, on 5 matching bases. The TCR sequence derives from a woman of 80 years or more with acute or convalescent COVID-19. The nucleotides read TGTGCCAGCAGTCCCTGGGGCAACTATGGCTACACCTTC. This gives the protein CASSPWGNYGYTF.